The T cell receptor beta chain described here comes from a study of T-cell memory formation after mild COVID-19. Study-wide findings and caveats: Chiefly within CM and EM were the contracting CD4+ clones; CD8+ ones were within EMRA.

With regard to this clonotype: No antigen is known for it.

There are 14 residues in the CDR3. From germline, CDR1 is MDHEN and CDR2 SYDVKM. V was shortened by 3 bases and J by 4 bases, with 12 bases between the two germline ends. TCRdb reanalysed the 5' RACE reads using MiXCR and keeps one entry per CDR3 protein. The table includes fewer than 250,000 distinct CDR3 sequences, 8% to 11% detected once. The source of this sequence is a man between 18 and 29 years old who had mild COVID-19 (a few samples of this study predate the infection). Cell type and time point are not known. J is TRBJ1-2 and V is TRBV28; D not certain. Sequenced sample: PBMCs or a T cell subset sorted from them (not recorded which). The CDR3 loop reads CASSFSGHFYGYTF. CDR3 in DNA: TGTGCCAGCAGTTTCTCGGGTCACTTCTATGGCTACACCTTC.